Below are 3 T cell receptor beta chains sequenced from a single sample in a study of cytomegalovirus exposure and HLA in healthy donors. Primers: 60 Vbeta forward and 13 Jbeta reverse. Clones were sequenced by immunoSEQ multiplex PCR, and TCRdb holds only the in-frame ones, with some missing. This sample's clone table lists more than 200,000 clones. Sequences were obtained from PBMCs. Receptors originate from a woman aged 25 to 39 in good health and CMV-seropositive.

This sequence joins TRBV5-4 and TRBJ2-1, with a tentative D call TRBD2 (7 bases). V was trimmed by 4 bases and J by 4 bases, leaving 15 bases between them. The CDR3 has 15 residues. Germline V gives CDR1 SGHNT, CDR2 YYREEE (reference sequence). The CDR3 DNA follows: TGTGCCAGCAGCCCCGAGGGGGGGGCTTACAATGAGCAGTTCTTC. Its translation is CASSPEGGAYNEQFF.

V and J are TRBV19 and TRBJ1-2, with D maybe TRBD1 (6 bases). The germline V gene encodes CDR1 LNHDA and CDR2 SQIVND (reference sequence). V was cut by 6 bases and J by 2 bases, with 16 bases left in between. CDR3 size: 15 residues. The CDR3 DNA is TGTGCCAGTAGGGCGAGCGGACAGCTCAACTATGGCTACACCTTC. Translated, it gives CASRASGQLNYGYTF.

The V and J genes are TRBV5-1 and TRBJ2-5; maybe TRBD1 (5 bases). The CDR3 has 15 residues. Germline loops: CDR1 SGHRS, CDR2 YFSETQ. Deletions cut 7 bases from V and 1 base from J, with 17 bases between. The CDR3 loop reads CASSRGWGSQETQYF. The CDR3 DNA is TGCGCCAGCTCACGAGGTTGGGGCAGCCAAGAGACCCAGTACTTC.